What follows are 7 T cell receptor beta chains derived from one specimen sequenced in a study of T cells in localized non-small cell lung cancer. Generated by immunoSEQ multiplex PCR, the TCRdb table keeps only in-frame clones and is missing some. The table lists fewer than 30,000 clones, about nine tenths of them singletons, with 11% to 15% in the top ten. The sequences come from peripheral blood, collected before any cancer treatment. The receptors derive from a female donor older than 55 with stage II squamous cell lung carcinoma.

This clone was observed once. This rearrangement joins TRBV15 to TRBJ1-5; D ambiguous. The CDR3 consists of 18 residues. V was cut by 0 bases and J by 3 bases, with 18 bases left in between. Germline assignment: CDR1 LNHNV and CDR2 YYDKDF (reference sequence). DNA of the CDR3: TGTGCCACCAGCAGAGAGGGCCTACCGACCACCTACAATCAGCCCCAGCATTTT. Protein product: CATSREGLPTTYNQPQHF.

The V call is TRBV6-1, the J call TRBJ1-5, with 7 bases aligning to TRBD1. Germline CDR1 MNHNS, CDR2 SASEGT. The CDR3 has 15 residues. J lost 0 bases, V lost 7 bases, and 6 bases had no gene match. The CDR3 region has the DNA TGTGCCAGCACTCCGGACAGGAATAGCAATCAGCCCCAGCATTTT. Translation gives CASTPDRNSNQPQHF.

The chain carries TRBV27 and TRBJ2-3, with TRBD2 matching over 10 bases. Germline lookup yields CDR1 MNHEY and CDR2 SMNVEV (reference sequence). The CDR3 contains 16 residues. Losses at the gene ends were 2 bases for V and 2 bases for J; bases not matched to a gene: 4. CDR3 protein: CASSLGSGRFTDTQYF. DNA of the CDR3: TGTGCCAGCAGTTTAGGTAGCGGGAGGTTCACAGATACGCAGTATTTT.

V usage is TRBV18 and J usage is TRBJ1-2; 10 nucleotides match TRBD1. The germline gives CDR1 KGHSH, CDR2 LQKENI. J lost 4 bases, V lost 4 bases, and 6 bases had no gene match. The CDR3 spans 15 residues. The CDR3 coding sequence is TGTGCCAGCTCACGGCCGGGACAGGGGACCTATGGCTACACCTTC. Its translation: CASSRPGQGTYGYTF.

The chain employs TRBV6-1 and TRBJ2-5; D is undetermined. V lost 5 bases to trimming and J lost 2 bases, with 9 bases between them. Germline loops: CDR1 MNHNS, CDR2 SASEGT. The CDR3 totals 13 residues. CDR3 region: CASSRRTQETQYF. In nucleotides, the CDR3 is TGTGCCAGCAGTCGCCGAACTCAAGAGACCCAGTACTTC.

The CDR3 region has the DNA TGCGCCAGCAGCTTTGGGGGGCAGTCCTACGAGCAGTACTTC. It specifies CASSFGGQSYEQYF. The chain couples TRBV5-1 to TRBJ2-5, with D perhaps assigned TRBD1 or TRBD2 (6 bases each). The closer fit of TRBJ2-7 to the DNA end suggests the J call may be wrong. The CDR3 is 14 amino acids. Germline CDR1 SGHRS, CDR2 YFSETQ.

The chain combines TRBV5-6 with TRBJ1-2; no firm D call. Trimming took off 4 bases at V and 4 bases at J, with 11 bases between the two ends. The CDR3 extends over 13 amino acids. Germline CDR1 and CDR2: SGHDT and YYEEEE. This CDR3 is CASSPSITYGYTF. CDR3 sequence (DNA): TGTGCCAGCAGCCCTAGTATTACCTATGGCTACACCTTC. Based on the CDR3 plus reference TRBV5-6 and TRBJ1-2, the full variable domain is DAGVTQSPTHLIKTRGQQVTLRCSPKSGHDTVSWYQQALGQGPQFIFQYYEEEERQRGNFPDRFSGHQFPNYSSELNVNALLLGDSALYLCASSPSITYGYTFGSGTRLTVV.